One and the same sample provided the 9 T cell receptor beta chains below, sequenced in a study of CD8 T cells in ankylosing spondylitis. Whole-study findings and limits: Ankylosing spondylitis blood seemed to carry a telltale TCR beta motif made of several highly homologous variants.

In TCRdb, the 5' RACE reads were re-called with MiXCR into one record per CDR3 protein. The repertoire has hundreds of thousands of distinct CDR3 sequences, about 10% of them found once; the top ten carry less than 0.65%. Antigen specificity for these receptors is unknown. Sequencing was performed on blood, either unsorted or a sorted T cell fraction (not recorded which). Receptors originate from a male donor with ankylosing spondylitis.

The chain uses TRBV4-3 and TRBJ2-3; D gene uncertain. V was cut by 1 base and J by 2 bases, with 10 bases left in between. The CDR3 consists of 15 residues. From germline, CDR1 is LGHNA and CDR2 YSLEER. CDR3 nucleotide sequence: TGCGCCAGCAGCCAAGGTCCAAGGGACACAGATACGCAGTATTTT. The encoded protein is CASSQGPRDTDTQYF.

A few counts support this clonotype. CDR3 in amino acids: CSARVTSMNTEAFF. CDR3 DNA: TGCAGTGCTAGAGTTACCTCGATGAACACTGAAGCTTTCTTT. This chain connects TRBV20-1 to TRBJ1-1, with D uncertain. The germline V gene has CDR1 DFQATT and CDR2 SNEGSKA (reference sequence). The CDR3 has 14 residues. Trimming shortened V by 1 base and J by 0 bases, and 9 bases separated the two germline ends.

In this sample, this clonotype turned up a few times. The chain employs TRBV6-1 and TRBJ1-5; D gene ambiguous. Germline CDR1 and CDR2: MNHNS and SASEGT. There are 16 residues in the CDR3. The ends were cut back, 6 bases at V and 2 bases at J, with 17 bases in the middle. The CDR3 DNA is TGTGCCAGCAGCCCGATGCACAGAACGGGCAATCAGCCCCAGCATTTT. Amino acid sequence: CASSPMHRTGNQPQHF.

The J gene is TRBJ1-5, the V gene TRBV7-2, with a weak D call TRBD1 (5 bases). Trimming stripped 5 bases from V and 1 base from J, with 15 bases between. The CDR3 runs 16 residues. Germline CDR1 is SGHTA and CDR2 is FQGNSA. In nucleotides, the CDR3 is TGTGCCAGCAGCCTTTACCGACAGATAAGCAATCAGCCCCAGCATTTT. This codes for CASSLYRQISNQPQHF.

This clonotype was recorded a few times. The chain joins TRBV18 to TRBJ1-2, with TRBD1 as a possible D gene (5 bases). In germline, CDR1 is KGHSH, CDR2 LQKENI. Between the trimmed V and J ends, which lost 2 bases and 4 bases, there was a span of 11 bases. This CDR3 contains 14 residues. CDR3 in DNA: TGTGCCAGCTCACCATCGGACACCATCTATGGCTACACCTTC. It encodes CASSPSDTIYGYTF.

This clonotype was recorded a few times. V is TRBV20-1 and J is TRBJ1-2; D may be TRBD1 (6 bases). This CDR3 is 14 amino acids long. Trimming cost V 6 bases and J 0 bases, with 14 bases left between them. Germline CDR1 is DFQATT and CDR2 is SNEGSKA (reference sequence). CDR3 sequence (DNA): TGCAGTGCCCCGGAGGACAGAGCTAACTATGGCTACACCTTC. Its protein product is CSAPEDRANYGYTF.

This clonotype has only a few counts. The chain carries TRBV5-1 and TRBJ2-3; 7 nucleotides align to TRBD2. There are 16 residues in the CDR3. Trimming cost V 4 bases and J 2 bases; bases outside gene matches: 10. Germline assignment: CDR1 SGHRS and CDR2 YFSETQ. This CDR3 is CASSTDPREVTDTQYF. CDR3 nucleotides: TGCGCCAGCAGCACCGACCCCCGGGAGGTCACAGATACGCAGTATTTT.

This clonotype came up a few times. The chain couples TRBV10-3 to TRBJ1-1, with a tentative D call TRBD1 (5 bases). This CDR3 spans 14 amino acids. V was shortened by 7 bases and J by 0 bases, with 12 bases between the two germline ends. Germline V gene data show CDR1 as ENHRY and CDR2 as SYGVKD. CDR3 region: CAIKTPGLNTEAFF. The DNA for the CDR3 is TGTGCCATCAAGACCCCAGGGCTGAACACTGAAGCTTTCTTT.

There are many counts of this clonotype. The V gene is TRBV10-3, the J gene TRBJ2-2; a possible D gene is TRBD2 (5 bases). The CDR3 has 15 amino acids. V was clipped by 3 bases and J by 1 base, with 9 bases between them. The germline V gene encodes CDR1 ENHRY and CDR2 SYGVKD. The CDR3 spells CAISDGIVNTGELFF. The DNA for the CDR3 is TGTGCCATCAGTGACGGGATAGTGAACACCGGGGAGCTGTTTTTT.